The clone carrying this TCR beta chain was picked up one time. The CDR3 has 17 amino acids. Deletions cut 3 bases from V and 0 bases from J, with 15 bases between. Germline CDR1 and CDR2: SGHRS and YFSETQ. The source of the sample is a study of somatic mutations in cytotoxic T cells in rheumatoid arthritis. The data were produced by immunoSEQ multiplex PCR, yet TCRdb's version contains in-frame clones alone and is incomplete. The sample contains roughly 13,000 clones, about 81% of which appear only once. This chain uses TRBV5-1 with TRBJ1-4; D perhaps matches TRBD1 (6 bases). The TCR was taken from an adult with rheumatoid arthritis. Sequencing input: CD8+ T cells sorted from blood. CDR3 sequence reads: CASSWGPGDATNEKLFF. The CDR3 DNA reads TGCGCCAGCAGCTGGGGGCCGGGGGACGCAACTAATGAAAAACTGTTTTTT.